This entry lists 31 T cell receptor beta chains sequenced from one sample in a study of blood T cell repertoires in COVID-19. Sequencing was performed with immunoSEQ multiplex PCR; in TCRdb, only in-frame clones are kept and a portion is missing. Of tens of thousands of clones in the sample, under 95% are singletons; the top ten hold approximately 30%. Sequencing input: peripheral blood. The receptors derive from a man in his 70s with active COVID-19.

The V and J genes are TRBV4-2 and TRBJ1-1; unclear D gene. This CDR3 is 14 amino acids long. The V gene lost 1 base and the J gene lost 1 base, with 7 bases spanning the gap. In germline, CDR1 is LGHNA, CDR2 YNFKEQ. CDR3 DNA: TGTGCCAGCAGCCAAGTGCTAGGGAACACTGAAGCTTTCTTT. It codes for CASSQVLGNTEAFF.

The chain employs TRBV19 and TRBJ2-4; TRBD2 agrees at 10 bases. The CDR3 spans 19 residues. Germline CDR1 is LNHDA and CDR2 is SQIVND (reference sequence). V shed 1 base, J shed 0 bases, and the junction held 9 bases outside the gene matches. As DNA, the CDR3 is TGTGCCAGTAGTATAGGAGTTCTAGCGGGGGCCAGAGCCAAAAACATTCAGTACTTC. It translates to CASSIGVLAGARAKNIQYF.

The rearrangement uses TRBV7-2 and TRBJ2-1; 11 nucleotides align to TRBD2. The ends lost 1 base at V and 2 bases at J; junction bases unmatched: 4. The CDR3 consists of 17 residues. CDR1 SGHTA and CDR2 FQGNSA come from the germline V gene. The CDR3, as DNA: TGTGCCAGCAGCTTAGAGTTAGCGGGGGGGCCCTACAATGAGCAGTTCTTC. Its protein product is CASSLELAGGPYNEQFF.

This clone rates as medium-sized (0.01 to 0.1%). V is TRBV7-4 and J is TRBJ2-7; TRBD1 is a possible D gene (6 bases). This CDR3 has 16 residues. Germline V gene data show CDR1 as SGHVT and CDR2 as SQSDAQ. V lost 4 bases and J lost 5, with 21 bases in between. CDR3 amino acids: CASSSPTGLRGNEQYF. DNA of the CDR3: TGTGCCAGCAGCTCACCCACAGGGTTGAGGGGGAACGAGCAGTACTTC.

V and J are TRBV11-2 and TRBJ2-3, with D possibly being TRBD2 (5 bases). Trimming stripped 6 bases from V and 3 bases from J, with 19 bases between. Germline V lookup: CDR1 SGHAT, CDR2 FQNNGV. The length of the CDR3 is 16 residues. The CDR3 DNA is TGTGCCAGCAGGGTGGTCGGGTTCCGAGGGACAGATACGCAGTATTTT. It yields the protein CASRVVGFRGTDTQYF. Complete variable domain (other parts from reference TRBV11-2 and TRBJ2-3): EAGVAQSPRYKIIEKRQSVAFWCNPISGHATLYWYQQILGQGPKLLIQFQNNGVVDDSQLPKDRFSAERLKGVDSTLKIQPAKLEDSAVYLCASRVVGFRGTDTQYFGPGTRLTVL.

The V and J genes are TRBV5-1 and TRBJ2-5, with 7 bases lining up with TRBD1. Per germline, CDR1 SGHRS and CDR2 YFSETQ. This CDR3 region has 15 residues. With V trimmed by 4 bases and J by 0 bases, 6 bases remained unmatched. The CDR3 sequence: CASSPLRGYQETQYF. DNA for the CDR3: TGCGCCAGCAGCCCACTCAGGGGGTACCAAGAGACCCAGTACTTC.

The V call is TRBV5-6, the J call TRBJ2-3, with 8 bases fitting TRBD2. There are 16 residues in the CDR3. Germline CDR1 SGHDT, CDR2 YYEEEE. V was pared by 1 base and J by 2 bases, with 6 bases of the junction left unmatched. The CDR3 bases are TGTGCCAGCAGCTTGCTTGGCGGGAGGTCCACAGATACGCAGTATTTT. Amino acids: CASSLLGGRSTDTQYF.

The V gene is TRBV7-2, the J gene TRBJ2-2; possibly TRBD1 for D (7 bases). The V end was cut by 4 bases, the J end by 5 bases, with 14 bases between. The CDR3 totals 15 residues. CDR1 and CDR2 from the germline V gene are SGHTA and FQGNSA. CDR3 DNA: TGTGCCAGCAGCTCAGGGGGGACCCCTACCGGGGAGCTGTTTTTT. Translated, it gives CASSSGGTPTGELFF.

The J gene is TRBJ2-5, the V gene TRBV18; a weak D match, TRBD1 (6 bases). CDR1 and CDR2 (germline): KGHSH, LQKENI. V dropped 4 bases and J dropped 5 bases, with 17 bases sitting between them. The CDR3 loop spans 15 amino acids. The DNA for the CDR3 is TGTGCCAGCTCACTGACGGGACACGCCGGGGAGACCCAGTACTTC. Translated: CASSLTGHAGETQYF.

This chain uses TRBV6-5 with TRBJ2-7; 7 positions match TRBD2. V lost 3 bases and J lost 5; bases outside the gene matches: 10. This CDR3 has 15 amino acids. Germline lookup yields CDR1 MNHEY and CDR2 SVGAGI. This chain's CDR3 is CASSYTSALKDEQYF. The CDR3 DNA is TGTGCCAGCAGTTATACTAGCGCCCTTAAGGACGAGCAGTACTTC.

This clone turned up a few times. The chain uses TRBV12-3 or TRBV12-4 and TRBJ2-7; no clear D gene. The V end lost 6 bases, the J end lost 3 bases, and 9 bases lay between the germline ends. This CDR3 spans 12 amino acids. The CDR3 loop reads CASSPGRYEQYF. The CDR3 region has the DNA TGTGCCAGCAGCCCTGGCCGCTACGAGCAGTACTTC.

The J gene is TRBJ1-2, the V gene TRBV4-3, with 9 bases fitting TRBD1. From germline, CDR1 is LGHNA and CDR2 YSLEER. This CDR3 has 14 residues. Losses at the gene ends were 3 bases for V and 2 bases for J; bases not matched to a gene: 1. CDR3 nucleotide sequence: TGCGCCAGCAGCCACGGGACAGGGAACTATGGCTACACCTTC. Amino acid sequence: CASSHGTGNYGYTF.

This chain joins TRBV29-1 and TRBJ1-1; D call uncertain. CDR1 is SQVTM, CDR2 ANQGSEA, per germline. V was pared by 2 bases and J by 5 bases, with 12 bases between. The CDR3 covers 13 residues. The CDR3 sequence is CSVESTSLTEAFF. The CDR3 nucleotides read TGCAGCGTTGAATCAACATCCCTTACTGAAGCTTTCTTT.

This chain links TRBV5-5 with TRBJ1-1, with D tentatively TRBD1 (5 bases). The germline V gene has CDR1 SGHKS and CDR2 YYEKEE (reference sequence). The germline V and J ends were trimmed by 4 bases and 6 bases, with 19 bases remaining between them. There are 15 residues in the CDR3. The CDR3 reads CASSPRTRVAAEAFF. The CDR3 DNA follows: TGTGCCAGCAGCCCAAGGACACGGGTTGCCGCTGAAGCTTTCTTT.

Only one count was recorded for this clone. The rearrangement links TRBV3-1 (or the pseudogene TRBV3-2) to TRBJ2-2; D perhaps matches TRBD2 (6 bases). The germline CDR1 and CDR2 sequences are LGHDT and YNNKEL (reference sequence). The CDR3 is 16 residues long. The V gene lost 1 base and the J gene lost 2 bases, with 11 bases spanning the gap. This chain's CDR3 is CASSQGSSVNTGELFF. CDR3 nucleotide sequence: TGTGCCAGCAGCCAAGGGTCTAGCGTCAACACCGGGGAGCTGTTTTTT.

The chain has TRBV18 and TRBJ1-4; 9 nucleotides line up with TRBD1. J gave up 7 bases and V 6 bases, and 6 bases lay outside the gene matches. This CDR3 contains 14 residues. Germline V gene lookup returns CDR1 KGHSH and CDR2 LQKENI. CDR3: CASSPGQGGEKLFF. The CDR3 region has the DNA TGTGCCAGCTCTCCGGGACAGGGTGGTGAAAAACTGTTTTTT.

The gene calls are TRBV29-1 and TRBJ2-1, with TRBD1 identical over 9 bases. CDR1 and CDR2 from the germline V gene are SQVTM and ANQGSEA. J lost 1 base, V lost 6 bases, and 10 bases had no gene match. There are 16 residues in the CDR3. As DNA, the CDR3 is TGCAGCGTCAGAACGTGGGACAGGGTTTCCTACAATGAGCAGTTCTTC. Translated, it gives CSVRTWDRVSYNEQFF.

The chain joins TRBV6-5 to TRBJ1-5; 7 nucleotides line up with TRBD1. CDR1 is MNHEY and CDR2 is SVGAGI in the germline V gene. The V and J ends lost 6 bases and 8 bases, in that order; junction bases with no gene match: 7. CDR3 length equals 13 residues. CDR3 DNA sequence: TGTGCCAGCAGAGGGACAGCAAGCAAGCCCCAGCATTTT. It specifies CASRGTASKPQHF.

A word on this clone: An end of the junction differs from the germline gene, which may be a read error. The rearrangement joins TRBV24-1 to TRBJ1-2; 9 nucleotides match TRBD1. Germline assignment: CDR1 KGHDR and CDR2 SFDVKD. The CDR3 extends over 13 amino acids. Here the CDR3 reads CATSDSGTGSKYF. The DNA of the CDR3 is TGTGCCACCAGTGATTCCGGGACAGGGAGTAAATACTTC.

J is TRBJ2-5 and V is TRBV5-1; maybe TRBD2 (6 bases). The germline gives CDR1 SGHRS, CDR2 YFSETQ. This CDR3 comprises 13 residues. Between the trimmed V and J ends, which lost 4 bases and 6 bases, there was a span of 13 bases. The CDR3 loop is CASSGAGGKTQYF. The CDR3 nucleotides are TGCGCCAGCAGCGGAGCCGGGGGAAAGACCCAGTACTTC. Using reference TRBV5-1 and TRBJ2-5 for the parts outside the CDR3, the full variable domain is KAGVTQTPRYLIKTRGQQVTLSCSPISGHRSVSWYQQTPGQGLQFLFEYFSETQRNKGNFPGRFSGRQFSNSRSEMNVSTLELGDSALYLCASSGAGGKTQYFGPGTRLLVL.

In its sample, this clone was seen a few times. The chain links TRBV2 to TRBJ1-4; D unresolved. The CDR3 is 17 amino acids. V was cut by 5 bases and J by 0 bases, with 16 bases left in between. The germline V gene has CDR1 SNHLY and CDR2 FYNNEI. DNA for the CDR3: TGTGCCAGCAGTTTTGGCACCCTAGTTGCAACTAATGAAAAACTGTTTTTT. Protein product: CASSFGTLVATNEKLFF.

J is TRBJ1-4 and V is TRBV2; 9 nucleotides align to TRBD1. Germline V lookup: CDR1 SNHLY, CDR2 FYNNEI. V was pared by 6 bases and J by 8 bases, with 4 bases of the junction left unmatched. This CDR3 region has 13 residues. This CDR3 reads CASSRDRDEKLFF. The CDR3 nucleotides read TGTGCCAGCAGCCGGGACAGGGACGAAAAACTGTTTTTT.

The J gene is TRBJ2-1, the V gene TRBV14; D gene unclear. Trimming shortened V by 3 bases and J by 9 bases, and 18 bases separated the two germline ends. Germline CDR1 SGHDN, CDR2 FVKESK. This CDR3 is built from 15 residues. The CDR3 DNA is TGTGCCAGCAGCCATTCTATCGGCCCGCCGGGTGAGCAGTTCTTC. Residues: CASSHSIGPPGEQFF.

The V gene is TRBV24-1, the J gene TRBJ2-2, with TRBD1 matching over 10 bases. Per germline, CDR1 KGHDR and CDR2 SFDVKD. The J segment lost 6 bases and the V segment lost 4 bases, leaving 7 bases of the junction unmatched. This CDR3 is built from 16 residues. This CDR3 is CATSEPGQGTAGELFF. CDR3 bases: TGTGCCACCAGTGAGCCGGGACAGGGGACGGCCGGGGAGCTGTTTTTT.

In this sample, this clone turned up a few times. The rearrangement joins TRBV5-1 to TRBJ2-7, with D possibly TRBD2 on 5 matching bases. CDR1 and CDR2 (germline): SGHRS, YFSETQ. This CDR3 region has 14 residues. Trimming pared 2 bases from V and 2 bases from J, leaving 11 bases between. CDR3 region: CASSFLGETYEQYF. CDR3 nucleotides: TGCGCCAGCAGCTTCCTCGGGGAAACCTACGAGCAGTACTTC. Combining the CDR3 with reference TRBV5-1 and TRBJ2-7 gives the whole variable domain KAGVTQTPRYLIKTRGQQVTLSCSPISGHRSVSWYQQTPGQGLQFLFEYFSETQRNKGNFPGRFSGRQFSNSRSEMNVSTLELGDSALYLCASSFLGETYEQYFGPGTRLTVT.

V is TRBV5-1 and J is TRBJ2-5, with TRBD1 identical over 8 bases. This CDR3 comprises 14 residues. The germline V gene has CDR1 SGHRS and CDR2 YFSETQ. V lost 7 bases and J lost 4; bases outside the gene matches: 9. The CDR3 coding sequence is TGCGCCAGCCATACTACAGGGGGACGAGAGACCCAGTACTTC. This encodes CASHTTGGRETQYF. Filled out from reference TRBV5-1 and TRBJ2-5, the complete variable domain reads KAGVTQTPRYLIKTRGQQVTLSCSPISGHRSVSWYQQTPGQGLQFLFEYFSETQRNKGNFPGRFSGRQFSNSRSEMNVSTLELGDSALYLCASHTTGGRETQYFGPGTRLLVL.

The chain joins TRBV20-1 to TRBJ1-2; D ambiguous. CDR1 is DFQATT and CDR2 is SNEGSKA in the germline V gene (reference sequence). V dropped 3 bases and J dropped 7 bases, with 12 bases sitting between them. The CDR3 length is 12 residues. Written as DNA, the CDR3 is TGCAGTGCTAGTTGGCGGAGCCCTGGCTACACCTTC. This translates into CSASWRSPGYTF.

This rearrangement joins TRBV4-2 to TRBJ1-6, with D perhaps matching TRBD1 (5 bases). V was cut by 1 base and J by 8 bases, with 15 bases left in between. This CDR3 region has 16 residues. In germline, CDR1 is LGHNA, CDR2 YNFKEQ. Here the CDR3 DNA reads TGTGCCAGCAGCCAAGGATCAGGCGGAGGGGATTCACCCCTCCACTTT. Encoded protein: CASSQGSGGGDSPLHF.

The V and J genes are TRBV7-2 and TRBJ2-3, with unresolved D. From germline, CDR1 is SGHTA and CDR2 FQGNSA. The germline V and J ends were trimmed by 6 bases and 0 bases, with 7 bases remaining between them. This CDR3 is 13 amino acids long. The CDR3 DNA reads as TGTGCCAGCAGGGCCCCTAGCACAGATACGCAGTATTTT. Amino acids: CASRAPSTDTQYF.

CDR3 in DNA: TGTGCCAGCAGAAACTGGGACAGGGGGCTTGTCCACGAGCAGTACTTC. Translated, it gives CASRNWDRGLVHEQYF. The chain combines TRBV6-6 with TRBJ2-7; 12 bases are a match to TRBD1. V was pared by 6 bases and J by 5 bases, with 11 bases of the junction left unmatched. CDR3 length equals 16 residues. Germline CDR1 and CDR2: MNHNY and SVGAGI (reference sequence).

The rearrangement links TRBV19 to TRBJ1-5; 7 positions match TRBD1. Germline assignment: CDR1 LNHDA and CDR2 SQIVND (reference sequence). The V and J ends lost 5 bases and 0 bases, in that order; junction bases with no gene match: 16. CDR3 length: 19 amino acids. Here the CDR3 reads CASSPLRRGRTYSNQPQHF. The CDR3 DNA follows: TGTGCCAGTAGTCCTTTGCGCAGGGGGAGAACGTATAGCAATCAGCCCCAGCATTTT.